This T cell receptor (beta chain) was observed in a study of blood T cell dynamics during melanoma immunotherapy (dated by TCRdb to 2020 to 2021). Concerning the study at large: Patients had metastatic melanoma and received first-line pembrolizumab or nivolumab plus ipilimumab as standard of care in the United Kingdom. Consecutive patients formed a training cohort, and a further independent group of patients from the same centre was pooled into an external validation set. To find early correlates of response, the study profiled the peripheral T cell receptor repertoires of patients with metastatic melanoma both before and after one cycle of checkpoint inhibitor therapy. Overall study outcomes, separate from this receptor: The study could not determine whether the T cell clones driving repertoire changes were melanoma-specific or reflected general immune activation. The relatively small sample size was acknowledged as something that could potentially limit how far the results can be generalized. Patients who later achieved disease control showed a bifurcated PBMC repertoire reorganization at W3, with increased clonality or increased diversity, unlike progressors.

A fixed 350 ng of DNA was loaded for every bulk PBMC sample. Following the manufacturer instructions, the immunoSEQ TCRb Assay kit was used to amplify TCR beta CDR3 sequences from genomic DNA. The KAPA Library Quantification Kit for Illumina platforms was used to quantify pooled libraries by qPCR. Pooled libraries were sequenced on an Illumina NextSeq 500, clustered at 0.6-1.1 pM. Processing in the source paper ran as follows. The TCR data were analyzed using immunoSEQ ANALYZER and the R LymphoSeq package. A rearrangement efficiency score was calculated as productive divided by the sum of productive and non-productive CDR3 sequences. Within each patient, timepoints were compared pairwise for clonality, measured with the Gini coefficient, and for diversity, measured with the Renyi index at alpha=1. Clonal relatedness, based on an edit distance of 3, and repertoire similarity, based on the Bhattacharyya coefficient, were both computed in LymphoSeq. To classify response, a linear discriminant analysis based on week-3 changes in clonality and diversity was built with the R MASS and caret packages. TCRdb holds this immuneACCESS table with in-frame rearrangements only. Some clones are missing; in checked studies, unresolved V genes explain under half, and the rest has no known cause. V and J calls and clone size are those listed in that table; D and trimming were worked out from the DNA. In all, the sample holds 10,000 to 13,000 clones, and about 90% of those were seen once. The ten largest clones add up to about 6.9% of the sample.

The CDR3 covers 15 residues, taking in both the cysteine and the phenylalanine. Only the CDR3 DNA is retained, 45 bases long and in frame from the first base. Trimmed from V: 5 bases; trimmed from J: 4 bases; junction bases lacking a gene match: 6. Via the germline V gene (reference sequence), CDR1 is SEHNR and CDR2 FQNEAQ. The sample's time point label, in plain terms: week 3, after first cycle of checkpoint inhibitor. Blood samples were collected before treatment (T0) and at week 3 (W3), after the first cycle of checkpoint blockade. Except for a couple of patients with rapid clinical progression, response was assessed 12 weeks after the first infusion by RECIST 1.1; disease control meant complete response, partial response or stable disease. Patients were not eligible if they had prior systemic cancer treatment, concomitant immunosuppressant therapy or synchronous other active malignancies. Bulk PBMC and plasma cell-free DNA were both sequenced for TCR beta so that circulating cells and T cell turnover could be tracked. PBMC were isolated from blood with Lymphoprep and SepMate tubes, followed by red cell lysis. DNA from PBMC and sorted T cell subsets was extracted with QIAamp DNA Blood Mini kits.

Remarks on this clone: This receptor's antigen is unknown. No base quality information exists; no much larger clone differs at one position.

The chain is made from TRBV7-9 and TRBJ2-3; the central 10 bases match TRBD2. The material sequenced was blood, taken from a patient treated with checkpoint blockade. This clonotype originated in a human donor with melanoma. The DNA sequence reads TGTGCCAGCAGCATGGGACTAGCGTATTCAGATACGCAGTATTTT. This sequence encodes CASSMGLAYSDTQYF.